The 5 T cell receptor beta chains below all came from one sample that was sequenced in a study of radiation and T cells in renal cell carcinoma. Time point here: blood 2 weeks post-SBRT. As to treatment: 15 Gy SBRT to primary tumor, nephrectomy 4 weeks later. TCRdb's copy holds only in-frame clones and misses some; the assay was immunoSEQ multiplex PCR. The sample has over 60,000 clones, 65% to 90% seen once; the top ten hold more than 20%. Here the sequenced sample was blood, taken from a patient whose treatment included radiotherapy and nephrectomy. These receptors all come from a woman between 45 and 60 years old with renal cell carcinoma.

This chain links TRBV7-2 with TRBJ1-4; D unresolved. V was pared by 3 bases and J by 8 bases, with 7 bases between. Germline V gene sequence: CDR1 SGHTA, CDR2 FQGNSA. CDR3 length equals 12 residues. The CDR3 spells CASSLSSEKLFF. The CDR3 DNA is TGTGCCAGCAGCTTGTCTTCGGAAAAACTGTTTTTT.

The chain carries TRBV14 and TRBJ2-4, with 8 bases that match TRBD2. V lost 4 bases to trimming and J lost 7 bases; unmatched junction nucleotides: 6. Germline CDR1 reads SGHDN; CDR2 reads FVKESK. CDR3 length: 14 residues. CDR3 DNA sequence: TGTGCCAGCAGCCTCGGCGGGGGGAGGAACATTCAGTACTTC. Its protein is CASSLGGGRNIQYF. Drawing the rest from reference TRBV14 and TRBJ2-4, the complete variable domain is EAGVTQFPSHSVIEKGQTVTLRCDPISGHDNLYWYRRVMGKEIKFLLHFVKESKQDESGMPNNRFLAERTGGTYSTLKVQPAELEDSGVYFCASSLGGGRNIQYFGAGTRLSVL.

This sequence joins TRBV7-2 and TRBJ2-1; weak D call: TRBD2 (6 bases). Germline CDR1 is SGHTA and CDR2 is FQGNSA. CDR3 length equals 14 residues. The ends were cut back, 5 bases at V and 4 bases at J, with 12 bases in the middle. The CDR3 DNA sequence: TGTGCCAGCAGCCAGACCGGGACTTACAATGAGCAGTTCTTC. This gives the protein CASSQTGTYNEQFF.

V usage is TRBV4-1 and J usage is TRBJ2-3, with no clear D. Trimming took off 3 bases at V and 1 base at J, with 5 bases between the two ends. The CDR3 is 13 residues long. Germline values: CDR1 MGHRA, CDR2 YSYEKL. In DNA, the CDR3 is TGCGCCAGCAGCCAGCAGGGCACAGATACGCAGTATTTT. Translating gives CASSQQGTDTQYF.

The CDR3 DNA follows: TGCAGCGTGTCAGGGGGGATCGGGGAGCTGTTTTTT. It specifies CSVSGGIGELFF. This chain connects TRBV29-1 to TRBJ2-2; a possible D gene is TRBD1 (7 bases). Germline assignment: CDR1 SQVTM and CDR2 ANQGSEA. The CDR3 loop spans 12 amino acids. The V end was cut by 6 bases, the J end by 7 bases, with 12 bases between.